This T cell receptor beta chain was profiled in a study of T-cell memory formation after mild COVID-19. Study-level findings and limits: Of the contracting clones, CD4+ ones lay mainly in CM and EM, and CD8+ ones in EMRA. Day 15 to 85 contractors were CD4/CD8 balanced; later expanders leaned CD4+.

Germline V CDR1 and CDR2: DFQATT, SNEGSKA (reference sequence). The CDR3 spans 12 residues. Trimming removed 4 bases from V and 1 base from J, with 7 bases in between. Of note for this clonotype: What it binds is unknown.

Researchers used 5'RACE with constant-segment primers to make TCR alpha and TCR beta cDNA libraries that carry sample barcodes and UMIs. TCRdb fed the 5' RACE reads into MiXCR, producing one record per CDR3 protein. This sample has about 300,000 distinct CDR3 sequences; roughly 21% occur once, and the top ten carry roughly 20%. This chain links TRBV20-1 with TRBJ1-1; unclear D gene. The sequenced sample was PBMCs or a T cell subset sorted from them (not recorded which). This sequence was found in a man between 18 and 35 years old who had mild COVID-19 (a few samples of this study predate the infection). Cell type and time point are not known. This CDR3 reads CSATTWNTEAFF. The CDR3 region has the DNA TGCAGTGCTACTACTTGGAACACTGAAGCTTTCTTT.